These T cell receptor beta chains were read from a single sample in a study of shared clonotypes between healthy human individuals. Generated by immunoSEQ multiplex PCR, the TCRdb table keeps only in-frame clones and is missing some. This sample has 2.3 million or so clones; 85% to 95% occur once, and the top ten carry approximately 0.4%. Sequenced input: naive CD4+ T cells from PBMCs. These receptors were taken from a man aged 18 to 29 in good health. Some clones in this sample may be carry-over from other donors' samples. CDR3s include the opening cysteine and the closing phenylalanine or tryptophan. The order of the fields is J gene, V gene, clone size, D gene, CDR3 protein, CDR3 DNA. A D gene is named only where the DNA matches it firmly. Clone size is not always given. Where it is, it says once, few, many or a class for expanded clones.

>TRBJ1-1|TRBV19|NA|NA
CASTSVTRKNTEAFF
TGTGCCAGTACCTCAGTAACCAGGAAGAACACTGAAGCTTTCTTT
>TRBJ1-5|TRBV4-1|NA|TRBD1
CASSQVSRGHQPQHF
TGCGCCAGCAGCCAAGTTTCCAGGGGGCATCAGCCCCAGCATTTT
>TRBJ2-5|TRBV19|NA|TRBD1
CASRTGQATQETQYF
TGTGCCAGTAGAACGGGACAGGCAACCCAAGAGACCCAGTACTTC
>TRBJ2-7|TRBV6-5|NA|TRBD2
CASSLTSGSSYEQYF
TGTGCCAGCAGTCTGACTAGCGGCAGCTCCTACGAGCAGTACTTC
>TRBJ1-1|TRBV18|NA|NA
CASSQRTRGLNTEAFF
TGTGCCAGCTCCCAACGGACCAGGGGACTGAACACTGAAGCTTTCTTT
>TRBJ2-7|TRBV6-5|NA|NA
CASSRHPYEQYF
TGTGCCAGCAGCAGACATCCCTACGAGCAGTACTTC
>TRBJ2-2|TRBV21-1|NA|NA
CASSKSGRANTGELFF
TGTGCCAGCAGCAAATCGGGGAGGGCGAACACCGGGGAGCTGTTTTTT
>TRBJ2-2|TRBV5-1|NA|NA
CASSLAPGAGELFF
TGCGCCAGCAGCTTGGCCCCGGGGGCCGGGGAGCTGTTTTTT
>TRBJ1-1|TRBV15|NA|NA
CATRRHRVGTEAFF
TGTGCCACCAGAAGACACAGGGTAGGAACTGAAGCTTTCTTT
>TRBJ1-3|TRBV5-4|NA|TRBD1
CASSLGGQGAPGNTIYF
TGTGCCAGCAGCTTGGGGGGACAGGGGGCGCCCGGAAACACCATATATTTT
>TRBJ2-1|TRBV5-4|NA|TRBD2
CASSPGLAGYNEQFF
TGTGCCAGCAGCCCGGGACTAGCAGGATACAATGAGCAGTTCTTC
>TRBJ2-7|TRBV5-8|once|NA
CASSKGTGSYEQYF
TGTGCCAGCAGTAAGGGAACAGGTTCATACGAGCAGTACTTC
>TRBJ1-2|TRBV28|few|NA
CASTGQLNYGYTF
TGTGCCAGCACTGGACAGCTCAACTATGGCTACACCTTC
>TRBJ1-2|TRBV6-1|NA|TRBD1
CASRVTGGFGYTF
TGTGCCAGCAGGGTGACAGGGGGGTTTGGCTACACCTTC
>TRBJ2-2|TRBV15|NA|NA
CATSRGVQGGTGELFF
TGTGCCACCAGCAGAGGGGTGCAGGGTGGCACCGGGGAGCTGTTTTTT
>TRBJ2-2|TRBV4-3|NA|TRBD1
CASSRIQGGTGELFF
TGCGCCAGCAGCCGAATACAGGGGGGCACCGGGGAGCTGTTTTTT
>TRBJ2-2|TRBV7-9|NA|TRBD1
CASSFRGPRGTGELFF
TGTGCCAGCAGCTTCAGGGGGCCCCGAGGGACCGGGGAGCTGTTTTTT
>TRBJ1-2|TRBV5-1|NA|NA
CASSLGTLYINYGYTF
TGCGCCAGCAGCTTGGGGACACTCTACATCAACTATGGCTACACCTTC
>TRBJ1-5|TRBV19|NA|NA
CASSTEGYFSNQPQHF
TGTGCCAGTAGTACTGAAGGGTATTTCAGCAATCAGCCCCAGCATTTT
>TRBJ2-7|TRBV5-4|NA|NA
CASSLLASEQYF
TGTGCCAGCAGCTTACTAGCCAGCGAGCAGTACTTC
>TRBJ1-3|TRBV28|NA|NA
CASSLMSFSSGNTIYF
TGTGCCAGCAGTTTGATGAGCTTTAGCTCTGGAAACACCATATATTTT
>TRBJ2-3|TRBV5-6|NA|TRBD1
CASSTGQGWDTQYF
TGTGCCAGCAGCACGGGACAGGGCTGGGATACGCAGTATTTT
>TRBJ2-3|TRBV29-1|NA|TRBD2
CSVGGRGGADTQYF
TGCAGCGTTGGCGGTCGGGGGGGGGCAGATACGCAGTATTTT
>TRBJ1-2|TRBV5-1|NA|NA
CASSPRTGTTTNYGYTF
TGCGCCAGCAGCCCTAGAACCGGGACAACTACTAACTATGGCTACACCTTC
>TRBJ2-3|TRBV5-5|NA|NA
CASSLQGPDTQYF
TGTGCCAGCAGCTTGCAAGGACCGGATACGCAGTATTTT
>TRBJ1-2|TRBV2|NA|NA
CASSEEGFYGYTF
TGTGCCAGCAGTGAAGAAGGGTTCTATGGCTACACCTTC
>TRBJ2-2|TRBV7-2|NA|TRBD1
CASSRWTGWNTGELFF
TGTGCCAGCAGCCGTTGGACAGGGTGGAACACCGGGGAGCTGTTTTTT
>TRBJ2-7|TRBV7-9|NA|NA
CASSLAPGATQSYEQYF
TGTGCCAGCAGCTTAGCCCCAGGGGCCACCCAGTCCTACGAGCAGTACTTC
>TRBJ2-2|TRBV5-1|NA|NA
CASSLILNTGELFF
TGCGCCAGCAGCTTGATCCTCAACACCGGGGAGCTGTTTTTT
>TRBJ2-3|TRBV27|NA|TRBD2
CASSPWSGASTDTQYF
TGTGCCAGCAGTCCTTGGAGCGGGGCTAGCACAGATACGCAGTATTTT